The source of this TCR beta chain is a study of siplizumab effects on memory and regulatory T cells. V was pared by 2 bases and J by 5 bases, with 4 bases of the junction left unmatched. Germline CDR1 SGHDT, CDR2 YYEEEE. CDR3 length equals 13 residues. Each sample yielded around 9.4 x 10^4 assayed TCR templates. Repertoires were generated with immunoSEQ multiplex PCR, while TCRdb's copy carries only in-frame clones and drops some. The data contain some 100,000 clones, 91% of them singletons. Points from the study as a whole: Assignment to unstimulated subsets succeeded for only a minor fraction of the alloreactive clones. Naive T cell populations appeared to exhibit greater diversity than memory cells and appeared to be major alloresponse contributors. Proliferating siplizumab-culture Treg suppressive function went unconfirmed.

About this clone itself: Its antigen is not known.

The receptor comes from a human donor in good health. Some clones in this sample may be carry-over from other donors' samples. This chain connects TRBV5-6 to TRBJ2-7; 7 bases map to TRBD1. Sequenced sample: CD4+ T cells sorted from blood. CDR3 loop: CASSLQGLDEQYF. CDR3 DNA: TGTGCCAGCAGCTTACAGGGGTTGGACGAGCAGTACTTC.